A selection of T cell receptor beta chains follows, all from one sample in a study of regulatory T cells in long-lasting Graves disease. TCRdb fed the multiplex PCR reads into MiXCR, producing one record per CDR3 protein. The table lists under 500,000 distinct CDR3 sequences, 15% to 20% of them singletons, with about 10% in the top ten. This sample was shared with a second study, whose subject was T cells in Graves' hyperthyroidism and ophthalmopathy.

Sequencing used peripheral blood mononuclear cells (PBMCs), obtained at new diagnosis, from a patient treated with antithyroid drugs. Receptors were obtained from a woman younger than 45 with Graves disease. The CDR3 runs from the conserved cysteine through the conserved F or W. A D gene is named only where the DNA matches it firmly. Size values are once, few and many counts, or a class for expanded clones, and some rows have none.

j_gene | abundance | v_gene | d_gene | CDR3aa | CDR3nt
TRBJ2-3 | few | TRBV6-2/TRBV6-3 | TRBD1 | CASTPGTDEDTQYF | TGTGCCAGCACCCCCGGGACAGATGAGGATACGCAGTATTTT
TRBJ2-1 | many | TRBV7-9 | TRBD1 | CASSPGQGYYNEQFF | TGTGCCAGCAGTCCGGGACAGGGCTACTACAATGAGCAGTTCTTC
TRBJ1-4 | few | TRBV6-1 | TRBD1 | CASNENRGLWEKLFF | TGTGCCAGCAACGAAAACAGGGGGCTCTGGGAAAAACTGTTTTTT
TRBJ2-1 | many | TRBV7-2 | - | CASSLKDYSYNEQFF | TGTGCCAGCAGCTTAAAGGACTACTCCTACAATGAGCAGTTCTTC
TRBJ2-2 | few | TRBV18 | - | CASSQRYANTGELFF | TGTGCCAGCTCACAGAGATACGCGAACACCGGGGAGCTGTTTTTT
TRBJ2-3 | many | TRBV7-3 | - | CASSLTQSTDTQYF | TGTGCCAGCAGCTTAACCCAAAGCACAGATACGCAGTATTTT
TRBJ1-5 | many | TRBV5-1 | TRBD1 | CASSIGRQGTNQPQHF | TGCGCCAGCAGCATTGGCCGACAGGGCACCAATCAGCCCCAGCATTTT
TRBJ2-1 | few | TRBV10-3 | TRBD2 | CAISLAGVDNEQFF | TGTGCCATCTCGCTAGCGGGAGTGGACAATGAGCAGTTCTTC
TRBJ2-1 | - | TRBV18 | TRBD2 | CASSPYRVSGGGNEQFF | TGTGCCAGCTCACCATATCGGGTTTCTGGCGGGGGCAATGAGCAGTTCTTC
TRBJ2-1 | many | TRBV12-3/TRBV12-4 | TRBD2 | CASSFSGLAGGGEQFF | TGTGCCAGCAGTTTCTCGGGACTAGCGGGAGGGGGCGAGCAGTTCTTC
TRBJ2-5 | many | TRBV27 | TRBD2 | CASQGTSGYQETQYF | TGTGCCAGTCAAGGGACTAGCGGGTACCAAGAGACCCAGTACTTC
TRBJ1-1 | - | TRBV6-1 | TRBD1 | CASSPDRGRDTEAFF | TGTGCCAGCAGTCCGGACAGGGGCCGGGACACTGAAGCTTTCTTT
TRBJ1-1 | few | TRBV29-1 | - | CSVRQSKAFF | TGCAGCGTGAGACAGAGCAAAGCTTTCTTT
TRBJ2-1 | few | TRBV19 | TRBD2 | CASTHSGTVNEQFF | TGTGCCAGTACCCATAGCGGGACCGTCAATGAGCAGTTCTTC
TRBJ2-3 | - | TRBV7-9 | TRBD2 | CASSSGGGLAGAPLGDTQYF | TGTGCCAGCAGCTCGGGGGGGGGACTAGCGGGAGCTCCGCTTGGGGATACGCAGTATTTT
TRBJ2-5 | few | TRBV20-1 | - | CSASGASQETQYF | TGCAGTGCTAGTGGGGCTTCCCAAGAGACCCAGTACTTC
TRBJ2-7 | few | TRBV6-1 | TRBD2 | CASSPAGGPVEQYF | TGTGCCAGCAGTCCAGCGGGAGGGCCGGTTGAGCAGTACTTC
TRBJ2-3 | - | TRBV7-8 | TRBD2 | CASSLAGTSGRARHGDTQYF | TGTGCCAGCAGCTTAGCCGGGACTAGCGGGAGGGCCCGTCATGGGGATACGCAGTATTTT
TRBJ2-5 | - | TRBV28 | TRBD2 | CASRPPGLAGGQETQYF | TGTGCCAGCAGACCCCCGGGACTAGCGGGAGGGCAAGAGACCCAGTACTTC
TRBJ2-1 | few | TRBV5-8 | - | CASSFPISFNEQFF | TGTGCCAGCAGCTTCCCTATAAGTTTCAATGAGCAGTTCTTC
TRBJ2-3 | many | TRBV15 | - | CATSRDQSPSTDTQYF | TGTGCCACCAGCAGAGATCAGAGCCCTAGCACAGATACGCAGTATTTT
TRBJ2-1 | - | TRBV6-1 | TRBD2 | CASSERLADNEQFF | TGTGCCAGCAGTGAACGACTAGCGGACAATGAGCAGTTCTTC
TRBJ2-2 | many | TRBV6-5 | - | CASSYSRAGLAPGELFF | TGTGCCAGCAGTTACTCGAGAGCGGGCCTAGCCCCCGGGGAGCTGTTTTTT
TRBJ2-7 | many | TRBV6-1 | TRBD1 | CASRAKPGQKITYEQYF | TGTGCCAGCAGAGCCAAACCGGGACAGAAAATTACCTACGAGCAGTACTTC
TRBJ2-7 | many | TRBV6-1 | - | CASSEDRLYEQYF | TGTGCCAGCAGTGAGGACAGACTATACGAGCAGTACTTC
TRBJ1-1 | many | TRBV10-3 | - | CAISENPPRNTEAFF | TGTGCCATCAGTGAGAATCCCCCTCGGAACACTGAAGCTTTCTTT
TRBJ1-5 | many | TRBV3-1 | - | CASSFQTGSQPQHF | TGTGCCAGCAGCTTCCAGACAGGCTCCCAGCCCCAGCATTTT
TRBJ1-1 | many | TRBV28 | - | CASYPYERTEAFF | TGTGCCAGCTACCCTTACGAGCGGACTGAAGCTTTCTTT
TRBJ1-1 | many | TRBV28 | TRBD1 | CASAIETGEAFF | TGTGCCAGCGCAATCGAGACAGGGGAAGCTTTCTTT
TRBJ2-3 | few | TRBV14 | TRBD2 | CASSQGGTSGPTDTQYF | TGTGCCAGCAGCCAAGGTGGGACTAGCGGTCCCACAGATACGCAGTATTTT
TRBJ1-5 | few | TRBV24-1 | - | CATSEGEQPQHF | TGTGCCACCAGTGAAGGAGAGCAGCCCCAGCATTTT
TRBJ2-1 | once | TRBV7-9 | - | CASSLALAHNEQFF | TGTGCCAGCAGCTTAGCCCTAGCCCACAATGAGCAGTTCTTC
TRBJ2-1 | many | TRBV7-3 | TRBD2 | CASSLRLAGGPSYNEQFF | TGTGCCAGCAGCTTACGACTAGCGGGAGGGCCCTCCTACAATGAGCAGTTCTTC
TRBJ2-1 | few | TRBV20-1 | - | CSARDHSRSYNEQFF | TGCAGTGCTAGAGATCACAGTCGCTCCTACAATGAGCAGTTCTTC
TRBJ1-5 | many | TRBV28 | - | CASSSPLTFPQGSNQPQHF | TGTGCCAGCAGTTCCCCGCTAACCTTCCCACAGGGAAGCAATCAGCCCCAGCATTTT
TRBJ2-1 | many | TRBV11-2 | - | CASSLDIATNEQFF | TGTGCCAGCAGCTTAGATATAGCGACCAATGAGCAGTTCTTC
TRBJ2-5 | few | TRBV15 | TRBD1 | CATSRPLSGTGARETQYF | TGTGCCACCAGCAGGCCCCTCTCCGGGACAGGGGCTCGGGAGACCCAGTACTTC
TRBJ2-1 | many | TRBV5-5 | - | CASGKRREWGNEQFF | TGTGCCAGCGGGAAGAGGAGGGAATGGGGTAATGAGCAGTTCTTC
TRBJ1-1 | many | TRBV2 | - | CASSGIMNTEAFF | TGTGCCAGCAGTGGGATTATGAACACTGAAGCTTTCTTT
TRBJ2-2 | - | TRBV20-1 | TRBD2 | CSARTSEILRGELFF | TGCAGTGCTAGGACTAGCGAAATTTTGCGCGGGGAGCTGTTTTTT